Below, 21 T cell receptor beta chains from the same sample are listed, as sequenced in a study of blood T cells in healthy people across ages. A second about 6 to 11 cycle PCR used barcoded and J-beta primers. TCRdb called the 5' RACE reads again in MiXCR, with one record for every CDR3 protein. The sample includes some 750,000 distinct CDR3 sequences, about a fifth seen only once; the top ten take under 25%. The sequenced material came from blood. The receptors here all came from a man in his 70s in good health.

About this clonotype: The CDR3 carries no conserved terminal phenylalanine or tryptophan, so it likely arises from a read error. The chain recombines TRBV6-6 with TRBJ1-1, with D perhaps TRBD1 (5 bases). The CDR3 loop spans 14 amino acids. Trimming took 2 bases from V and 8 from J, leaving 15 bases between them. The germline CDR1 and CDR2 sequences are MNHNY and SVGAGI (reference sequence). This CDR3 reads CASSYGRDFAEAFL. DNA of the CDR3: TGTGCCAGCAGTTACGGCAGGGATTTCGCCGAAGCTTTCCTT.

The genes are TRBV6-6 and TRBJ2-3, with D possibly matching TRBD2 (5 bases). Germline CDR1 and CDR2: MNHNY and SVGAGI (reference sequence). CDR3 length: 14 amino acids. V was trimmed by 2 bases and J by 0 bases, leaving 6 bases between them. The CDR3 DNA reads TGTGCCAGCAGTTACCAGCGGAGCACAGATACGCAGTATTTT. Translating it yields CASSYQRSTDTQYF.

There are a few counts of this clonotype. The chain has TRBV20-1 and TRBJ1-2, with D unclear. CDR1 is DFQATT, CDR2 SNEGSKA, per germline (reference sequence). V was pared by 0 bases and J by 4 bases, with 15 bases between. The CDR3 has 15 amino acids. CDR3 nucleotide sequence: TGCAGTGCTAGAGATCAGAATTCGCTTCTCTATGGCTACACCTTC. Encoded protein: CSARDQNSLLYGYTF.

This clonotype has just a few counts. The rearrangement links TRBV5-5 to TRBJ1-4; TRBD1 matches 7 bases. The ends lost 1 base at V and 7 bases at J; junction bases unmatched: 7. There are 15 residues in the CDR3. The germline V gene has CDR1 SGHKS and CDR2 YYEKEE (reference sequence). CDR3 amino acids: CASSLRGRTGEKLFF. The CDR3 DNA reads TGTGCCAGCAGCTTGCGGGGCCGGACAGGTGAAAAACTGTTTTTT. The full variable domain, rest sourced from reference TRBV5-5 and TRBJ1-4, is DAGVTQSPTHLIKTRGQQVTLRCSPISGHKSVSWYQQVLGQGPQFIFQYYEKEERGRGNFPDRFSARQFPNYSSELNVNALLLGDSALYLCASSLRGRTGEKLFFGSGTQLSVL.

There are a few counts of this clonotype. Written as DNA, the CDR3 is TGTGCCAGCAGCTTAAACAAAAACATTCAGTACTTC. This sequence encodes CASSLNKNIQYF. The chain joins TRBV7-9 to TRBJ2-4; D uncertain. The V and J ends lost 2 bases and 3 bases respectively, with 2 bases between them. There are 12 residues in the CDR3. CDR1 is SEHNR, CDR2 FQNEAQ, per germline (reference sequence).

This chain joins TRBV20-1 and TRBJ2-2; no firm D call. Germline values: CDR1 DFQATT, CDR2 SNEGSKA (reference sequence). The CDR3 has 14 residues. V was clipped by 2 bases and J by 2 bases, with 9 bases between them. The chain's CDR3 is CSARPLENTGELFF. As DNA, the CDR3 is TGCAGTGCTAGACCGCTAGAAAACACCGGGGAGCTGTTTTTT.

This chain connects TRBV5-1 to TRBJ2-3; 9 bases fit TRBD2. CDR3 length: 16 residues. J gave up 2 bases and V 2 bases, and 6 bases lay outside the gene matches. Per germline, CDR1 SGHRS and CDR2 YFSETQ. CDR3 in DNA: TGCGCCAGCAGCTTCATGACTAGCGGAAACACAGATACGCAGTATTTT. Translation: CASSFMTSGNTDTQYF.

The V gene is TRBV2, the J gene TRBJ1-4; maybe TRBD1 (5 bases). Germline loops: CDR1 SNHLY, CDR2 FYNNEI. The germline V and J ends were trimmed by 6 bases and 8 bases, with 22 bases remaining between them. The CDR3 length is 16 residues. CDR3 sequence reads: CASRRDGASIGEKLFF. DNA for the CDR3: TGTGCCAGCAGGCGGGACGGGGCATCAATCGGAGAAAAACTGTTTTTT.

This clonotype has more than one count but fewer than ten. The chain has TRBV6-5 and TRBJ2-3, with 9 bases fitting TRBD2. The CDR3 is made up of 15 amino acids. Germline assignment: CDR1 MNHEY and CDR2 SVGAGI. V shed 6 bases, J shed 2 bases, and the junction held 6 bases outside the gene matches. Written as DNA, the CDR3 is TGTGCCAGCAGACGGGCTAGCGGGGTCACAGATACGCAGTATTTT. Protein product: CASRRASGVTDTQYF.

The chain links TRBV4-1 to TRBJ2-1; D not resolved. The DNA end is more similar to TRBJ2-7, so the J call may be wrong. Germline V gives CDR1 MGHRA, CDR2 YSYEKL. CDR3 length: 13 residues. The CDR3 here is CASSPGYGYEQYF. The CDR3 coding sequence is TGCGCCAGCAGCCCCGGATACGGTTACGAGCAGTACTTC.

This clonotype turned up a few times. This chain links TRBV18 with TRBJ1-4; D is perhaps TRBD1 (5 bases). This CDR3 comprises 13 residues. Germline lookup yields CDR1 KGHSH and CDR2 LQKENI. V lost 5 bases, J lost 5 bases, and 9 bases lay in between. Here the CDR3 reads CASSARDNEKLFF. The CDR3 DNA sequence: TGTGCCAGCTCAGCCCGGGACAATGAAAAACTGTTTTTT. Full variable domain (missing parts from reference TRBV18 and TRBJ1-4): NAGVMQNPRHLVRRRGQEARLRCSPMKGHSHVYWYRQLPEEGLKFMVYLQKENIIDESGMPKERFSAEFPKEGPSILRIQQVVRGDSAAYFCASSARDNEKLFFGSGTQLSVL.

The CDR3 loop is CASSLRGSGRGETQYF. CDR3 in DNA: TGTGCCAGCAGCCTCAGAGGGTCGGGCAGGGGGGAGACCCAGTACTTC. This rearrangement joins TRBV3-1 to TRBJ2-5, with TRBD1 matching 7 bases. Germline V lookup: CDR1 LGHDT, CDR2 YNNKEL (reference sequence). V gave up 4 bases and J gave up 5 bases; unmatched junction bases: 13. The CDR3 is 16 amino acids.

In DNA form, the CDR3 reads TGCAGTGCTACCACGGGACAGGGGATTGGCTACGAGCAGTACTTC. Protein: CSATTGQGIGYEQYF. This chain joins TRBV20-1 and TRBJ2-5, with TRBD1 matching over 10 bases. The assigned J gene may be wrong: the sequence end matches TRBJ2-7 better. The germline CDR1 and CDR2 sequences are DFQATT and SNEGSKA (reference sequence). This CDR3 comprises 15 residues.

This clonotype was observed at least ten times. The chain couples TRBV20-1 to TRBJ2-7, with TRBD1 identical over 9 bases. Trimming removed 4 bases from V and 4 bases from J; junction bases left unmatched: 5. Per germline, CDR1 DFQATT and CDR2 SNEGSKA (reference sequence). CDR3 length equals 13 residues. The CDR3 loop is CSAMGQGVYEQYF. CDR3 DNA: TGCAGTGCTATGGGACAGGGAGTTTACGAGCAGTACTTC.

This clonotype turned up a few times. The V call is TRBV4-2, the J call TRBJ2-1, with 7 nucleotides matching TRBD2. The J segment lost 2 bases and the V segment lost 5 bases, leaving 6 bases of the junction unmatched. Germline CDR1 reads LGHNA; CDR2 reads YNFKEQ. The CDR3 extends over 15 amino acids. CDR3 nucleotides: TGTGCCAGCAGCAGCGGGACTACAACCTACAATGAGCAGTTCTTC. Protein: CASSSGTTTYNEQFF.

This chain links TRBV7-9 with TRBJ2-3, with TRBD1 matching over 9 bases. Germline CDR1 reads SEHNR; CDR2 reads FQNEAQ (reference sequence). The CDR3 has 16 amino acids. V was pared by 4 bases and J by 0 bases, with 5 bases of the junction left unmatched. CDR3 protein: CASSSGQGQSTDTQYF. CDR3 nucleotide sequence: TGTGCCAGCAGCTCGGGACAGGGTCAGAGCACAGATACGCAGTATTTT. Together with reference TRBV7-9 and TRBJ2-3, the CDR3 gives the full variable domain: DTGVSQNPRHKITKRGQNVTFRCDPISEHNRLYWYRQTLGQGPEFLTYFQNEAQLEKSRLLSDRFSAERPKGSFSTLEIQRTEQGDSAMYLCASSSGQGQSTDTQYFGPGTRLTVL.

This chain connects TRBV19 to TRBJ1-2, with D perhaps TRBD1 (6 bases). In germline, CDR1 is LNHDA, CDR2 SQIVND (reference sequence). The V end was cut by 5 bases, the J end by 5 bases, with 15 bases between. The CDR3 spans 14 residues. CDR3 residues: CASSGAGTLYGYTF. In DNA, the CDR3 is TGTGCCAGTAGTGGCGCCGGGACACTGTATGGCTACACCTTC.

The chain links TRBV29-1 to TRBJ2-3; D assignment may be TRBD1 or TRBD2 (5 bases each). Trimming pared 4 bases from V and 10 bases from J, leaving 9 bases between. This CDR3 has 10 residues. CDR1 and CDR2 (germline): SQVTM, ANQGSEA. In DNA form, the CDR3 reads TGCAGCGTTGGGGACCTGGCGCAGTATTTT. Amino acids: CSVGDLAQYF.

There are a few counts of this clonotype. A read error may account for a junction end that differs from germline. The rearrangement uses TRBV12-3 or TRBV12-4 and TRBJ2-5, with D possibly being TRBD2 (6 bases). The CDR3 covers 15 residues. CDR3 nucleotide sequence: TGTGCCGGCAGTTTGGGGGGTTTCCGCCGAGAGACCCAGTACTTC. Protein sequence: CAGSLGGFRRETQYF.

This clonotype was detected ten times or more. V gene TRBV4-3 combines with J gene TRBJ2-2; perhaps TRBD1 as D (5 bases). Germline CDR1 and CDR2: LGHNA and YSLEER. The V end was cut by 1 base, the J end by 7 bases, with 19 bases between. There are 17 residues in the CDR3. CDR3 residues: CASSQGARDPSIGELFF. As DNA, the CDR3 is TGCGCCAGCAGCCAAGGAGCCAGGGATCCCAGCATCGGGGAGCTGTTTTTT.

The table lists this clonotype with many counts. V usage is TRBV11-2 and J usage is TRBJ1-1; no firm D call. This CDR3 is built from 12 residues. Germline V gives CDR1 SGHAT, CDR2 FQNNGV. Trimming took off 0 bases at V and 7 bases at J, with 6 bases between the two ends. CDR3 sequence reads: CASSLDRIEAFF. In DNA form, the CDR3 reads TGTGCCAGCAGCTTAGACCGAATTGAAGCTTTCTTT.